Listed below are T cell receptor beta chains from one sample, sequenced in a study of blood T cell repertoires in COVID-19. TCRdb keeps only in-frame clones here, not all; method: immunoSEQ multiplex PCR. The sample has under 150,000 clones; around three quarters are singletons. Sequencing was carried out using peripheral blood. All receptors derive from a woman in her 70s with acute or convalescent COVID-19. The CDR3 runs from the conserved cysteine through the conserved F or W. Fields, in order: J gene, D gene, V gene, clone size, CDR3 DNA, CDR3 protein. The D gene is left open where the match is weak. Not every row has a clone size; where given, it reads once, few, many or a size class.

TRBJ2-5,TRBD2,TRBV19,few,TGTGCCAGTAGTATAGGCAGCGGGGGGTACCAAGAGACCCAGTACTTC,CASSIGSGGYQETQYF
TRBJ1-1,-,TRBV12-5,once,TGTGCTAGCAACCGGGGGGAGGGCACTGAAGCTTTCTTT,CASNRGEGTEAFF
TRBJ1-2,-,TRBV7-2,-,TGTGCCAGCAGCCCACAGCATGCTGGAGGAGGCTACACCTTC,CASSPQHAGGGYTF
TRBJ1-5,-,TRBV3-1/TRBV3-2,-,TGTGCCAGCAGCCAAGATTCGGGGGTCAATCAGCCCCAGCATTTT,CASSQDSGVNQPQHF
TRBJ2-7,-,TRBV11-2,few,TGTGCCAGCAGTTGGGGCAGTTACGAGCAGTACTTC,CASSWGSYEQYF
TRBJ2-1,TRBD2,TRBV10-3,-,TGTGCCATCAGTGAGTCTGGACTAGCGGGAGGTGAGCAGTTCTTC,CAISESGLAGGEQFF
TRBJ1-2,-,TRBV27,few,TGTGCCAGCACCCCGGGGTCGAACTATGGCTACACCTTC,CASTPGSNYGYTF
TRBJ2-7,TRBD2,TRBV10-3,-,TGTGCCATCAGTCGCGGGGAGGGCTACGAGCAGTACTTC,CAISRGEGYEQYF
TRBJ2-3,TRBD2,TRBV29-1,-,TGCAGCGTTAAGGGGAGGGCCAGCACAGATACGCAGTATTTT,CSVKGRASTDTQYF
TRBJ2-1,TRBD1,TRBV6-1,-,TGTGCCAGCAGTGAAAAGATAGCAGGGGGCCATGAGCAGTTCTTC,CASSEKIAGGHEQFF
TRBJ1-4,-,TRBV6-5,-,TGTGCCAGCAGTCCCGGGAACTTTAATGAAAAACTGTTTTTT,CASSPGNFNEKLFF
TRBJ2-1,TRBD2,TRBV7-2,-,TGTGCCAGCAGCACCCGGGGCGGGGGGCAGAATGAGCAGTTCTTC,CASSTRGGGQNEQFF
TRBJ2-7,-,TRBV18,-,TGTGCCAGCTCACCCCAGGGGATGGCCTACGAGCAGTACTTC,CASSPQGMAYEQYF
TRBJ1-2,-,TRBV28,-,TGTGCCAGCACCTTGACAACCCCTAACTATGGCTACACCTTC,CASTLTTPNYGYTF
TRBJ1-2,TRBD1,TRBV5-1,-,TGCGCCAGCAGCTTGGCCACCGGGACAGGGGGCGGTGGCTACACCTTC,CASSLATGTGGGGYTF